The source of this T cell receptor (beta chain) is a study of blood T cell repertoires in COVID-19. At the level of the study: The study drew acute and convalescent COVID-19 samples from the United States, Italy and Spain. Sources were T cells, B-cell-depleted T cells, or PBMCs; the material itself was cDNA or gDNA.

As handled by the study authors: Estimated nucleated cell counts came from reference gene primer amplification. Only in-frame clones appear in the TCRdb table, and some are missing; sequencing was by immunoSEQ multiplex PCR. D and trimming come from the DNA, and the V and J calls and clone size come from that table. The table has some 280,000 clones, roughly 90% seen once. The CDR3 totals 18 residues. The ends lost 3 bases at V and 0 bases at J; junction bases unmatched: 6. Germline V lookup: CDR1 LGHNA, CDR2 YNFKEQ. Sequenced material: peripheral blood. The sequence was obtained from a woman aged 55-69 years with acute or convalescent COVID-19. This chain joins TRBV4-2 and TRBJ2-3, with 13 bases that match TRBD2. The CDR3, as DNA: TGTGCCAGCAGCCAGGGACTAGCGGGGCTAACTAGCACAGATACGCAGTATTTT. Amino acids: CASSQGLAGLTSTDTQYF.